What follows are 26 T cell receptor beta chains derived from one specimen sequenced in a study of T-cell memory formation after mild COVID-19. TCRdb called the 5' RACE reads again in MiXCR, with one record for every CDR3 protein. The table shows more than 55,000 distinct CDR3 sequences, with around a tenth occurring only once. Specimen: PBMCs or a T cell subset sorted from them (not recorded which). The source is a man between 18 and 35 years old who had mild COVID-19 (a few samples of this study predate the infection). Cell type and time point are not known.

This clonotype has a handful of counts. In nucleotides, the CDR3 is TGCAGCGTCCCCCTTGGTGAGGAGACCCAGTACTTC. This sequence encodes CSVPLGEETQYF. This chain joins TRBV29-1 and TRBJ2-5; D is ambiguous. V dropped 6 bases and J dropped 5 bases, with 13 bases sitting between them. Germline CDR1 is SQVTM and CDR2 is ANQGSEA. CDR3 size: 12 residues.

This clonotype was seen ten or more times. The chain is built from TRBV28 and TRBJ2-1; a weak D match, TRBD2 (6 bases). Germline CDR1 is MDHEN and CDR2 is SYDVKM. The CDR3 has 15 residues. V lost 3 bases and J lost 4, with 13 bases in between. In DNA, the CDR3 is TGTGCCAGCAGTTTGCGGGGCGCGGGGTACAATGAGCAGTTCTTC. Amino acid sequence: CASSLRGAGYNEQFF.

This clonotype was counted at least ten times. The gene calls are TRBV7-3 and TRBJ2-1; 8 bases map to TRBD1. CDR1 is SGHTA, CDR2 FQGTGA, per germline. After removal of 5 bases from V and 3 bases from J, the junction contained 6 bases not matched to a gene. The CDR3 totals 15 residues. The CDR3 DNA is TGTGCCAGCAGCCCCCAGGGGGCTGTCTACAATGAGCAGTTCTTC. This translates into CASSPQGAVYNEQFF.

This clonotype was seen repeatedly, ten times or more. The J gene is TRBJ1-1, the V gene TRBV4-3; D call uncertain. Per the germline V gene, CDR1 is LGHNA and CDR2 is YSLEER. CDR3 length: 13 residues. Trimming stripped 4 bases from V and 3 bases from J, with 9 bases between. CDR3: CASSRAFDTEAFF. For the CDR3, the DNA is TGCGCCAGCAGCCGAGCATTTGACACTGAAGCTTTCTTT.

This clonotype was observed many times. The rearrangement uses TRBV20-1 and TRBJ2-5; D remains unclear. V lost 6 bases to trimming and J lost 5 bases, with 7 bases between them. In germline, CDR1 is DFQATT, CDR2 SNEGSKA (reference sequence). This CDR3 is built from 10 residues. This chain's CDR3 is CSALRETQYF. The CDR3 DNA is TGCAGTGCGCTTAGGGAGACCCAGTACTTC.

A few counts support this clonotype. V is TRBV7-2 and J is TRBJ2-7; D is perhaps TRBD1 (5 bases). CDR1 is SGHTA and CDR2 is FQGNSA in the germline V gene. V was clipped by 3 bases and J by 3 bases, with 15 bases between them. This CDR3 region has 15 residues. DNA of the CDR3: TGTGCCAGCAGCTTTGGCAGGGAAGTTTTCTACGAGCAGTACTTC. Protein sequence: CASSFGREVFYEQYF.

The J gene is TRBJ1-6, the V gene TRBV23-1; no clear D. TRBV23-1 is noted as an ORF with a role that remains uncertain. Trimming left V 8 bases short and J 4 bases short, with 21 bases between. The CDR3 runs to 17 residues. This CDR3 is CASGPSRVPIYNSPLHF. The CDR3 bases are TGCGCCAGCGGTCCTTCTAGGGTCCCAATTTATAATTCACCCCTCCACTTT.

This chain joins TRBV5-1 and TRBJ2-3; TRBD2 matches 8 bases. The CDR3 loop spans 15 amino acids. Per germline, CDR1 SGHRS and CDR2 YFSETQ. V trimming: 5 bases; J trimming: 3 bases; junction bases outside the gene matches: 8. The CDR3 nucleotides are TGCGCCAGCAGAGGAGTAGCGGGGAATACAGATACGCAGTATTTT. Translated: CASRGVAGNTDTQYF.

The chain is built from TRBV5-1 and TRBJ2-3; the match to TRBD1 covers 7 bases. J lost 2 bases, V lost 0 bases, and 6 bases had no gene match. The germline V gene has CDR1 SGHRS and CDR2 YFSETQ. The CDR3 is made up of 16 amino acids. CDR3 DNA sequence: TGCGCCAGCAGCTTGGTCATGGGACAGTTCACAGATACGCAGTATTTT. Protein sequence: CASSLVMGQFTDTQYF.

The chain has TRBV5-1 and TRBJ2-2; a weak D match, TRBD1 (5 bases). The ends were cut back, 0 bases at V and 3 bases at J, with 9 bases in the middle. This CDR3 contains 15 residues. Germline V gives CDR1 SGHRS, CDR2 YFSETQ. CDR3 DNA sequence: TGCGCCAGCAGCTTGGGCTGGGGCGACACCGGGGAGCTGTTTTTT. It yields the protein CASSLGWGDTGELFF.

This clonotype has ten or more counts. The chain joins TRBV5-5 to TRBJ2-2, with unresolved D. The CDR3 has 14 residues. CDR1 and CDR2 (germline): SGHKS, YYEKEE (reference sequence). Trimming removed 0 bases at V and 6 bases at J, with 9 bases between. The chain's CDR3 is CASSLGTASGELFF. CDR3 bases: TGTGCCAGCAGCTTGGGGACCGCATCCGGGGAGCTGTTTTTT. The entire variable domain, with the rest obtained from reference TRBV5-5 and TRBJ2-2, is as follows: DAGVTQSPTHLIKTRGQQVTLRCSPISGHKSVSWYQQVLGQGPQFIFQYYEKEERGRGNFPDRFSARQFPNYSSELNVNALLLGDSALYLCASSLGTASGELFFGEGSRLTVL.

The gene calls are TRBV5-1 and TRBJ2-3, with D uncertain. Trimming took off 4 bases at V and 2 bases at J, with 11 bases between the two ends. There are 14 residues in the CDR3. Germline loops: CDR1 SGHRS, CDR2 YFSETQ. CDR3 in amino acids: CASSPSSNTDTQYF. CDR3 DNA sequence: TGCGCCAGCAGCCCATCGTCAAACACAGATACGCAGTATTTT.

This clonotype was observed many times. The chain couples TRBV7-6 to TRBJ2-1, with D perhaps assigned TRBD1 or TRBD2 (6 bases each). Germline V CDR1 and CDR2: SGHVS, FNYEAQ. The CDR3 has 12 amino acids. Trimming pared 3 bases from V and 8 bases from J, leaving 8 bases between. CDR3 sequence (DNA): TGTGCCAGCAGCTTGAGGGGGGATGAGCAGTTCTTC. Translating gives CASSLRGDEQFF.

The J gene is TRBJ1-4, the V gene TRBV4-2; a possible D gene is TRBD1 (5 bases). Germline V gene lookup returns CDR1 LGHNA and CDR2 YNFKEQ. V was trimmed by 1 base and J by 4 bases, leaving 10 bases between them. The CDR3 is 15 residues long. The CDR3 here is CASSQARQGNEKLFF. CDR3 bases: TGTGCCAGCAGCCAAGCCCGGCAGGGTAATGAAAAACTGTTTTTT.

This clonotype was seen many times. The chain employs TRBV5-1 and TRBJ2-3; unclear D gene. The CDR3 sequence is 12 residues long. Germline V CDR1 and CDR2: SGHRS, YFSETQ. V gave up 4 bases and J gave up 6 bases, with 9 bases separating them. The CDR3 region is CASSLDWDTQYF. Written as DNA, the CDR3 is TGCGCCAGCAGCCTCGACTGGGATACGCAGTATTTT.

The chain employs TRBV11-2 and TRBJ1-1; D perhaps matches TRBD1 (5 bases). The CDR3 covers 14 residues. V was trimmed by 6 bases and J by 1 base, leaving 12 bases between them. Germline V CDR1 and CDR2: SGHAT, FQNNGV. DNA of the CDR3: TGTGCCAGCAGGCTGGGACGGTCGAACACTGAAGCTTTCTTT. This sequence encodes CASRLGRSNTEAFF.

This clonotype was counted at least ten times. This chain connects TRBV5-1 to TRBJ2-5; tentative D call: TRBD1 (6 bases). This CDR3 has 13 amino acids. V was cut by 6 bases and J by 1 base, with 10 bases left in between. Germline lookup yields CDR1 SGHRS and CDR2 YFSETQ. Here the CDR3 reads CASNGQIQETQYF. The CDR3 DNA sequence: TGCGCCAGCAATGGACAGATCCAAGAGACCCAGTACTTC.

This clonotype has ten or more counts. The rearrangement joins TRBV18 to TRBJ2-7, with 8 bases aligning to TRBD1. Germline V gene lookup returns CDR1 KGHSH and CDR2 LQKENI. CDR3 size: 15 residues. Trimming removed 3 bases from V and 0 bases from J; junction bases left unmatched: 4. The CDR3 loop reads CASSPGTGSSYEQYV. CDR3 DNA: TGTGCCAGCTCACCTGGGACAGGAAGCTCCTACGAGCAGTACGTC.

This clonotype was counted between two and nine times. The rearrangement uses TRBV6-5 and TRBJ1-1; D is perhaps TRBD1 (5 bases). Trimming cost V 7 bases and J 4 bases, with 13 bases left between them. CDR1 is MNHEY and CDR2 is SVGAGI in the germline V gene. The CDR3 sequence is 13 residues long. This CDR3 reads CASINTGGTEAFF. Written as DNA, the CDR3 is TGTGCCAGCATCAACACGGGGGGCACTGAAGCTTTCTTT.

In its sample, this clonotype was seen many times. The chain carries TRBV4-1 and TRBJ2-5; 10 nucleotides agree with TRBD1. Germline V CDR1 and CDR2: MGHRA, YSYEKL. V was clipped by 4 bases and J by 5 bases; unmatched bases: 4. This CDR3 has 14 residues. For the CDR3, the DNA is TGCGCCAGCAGCCCGGGACAGGGGTACGAGACCCAGTACTTC. This sequence encodes CASSPGQGYETQYF.

This clonotype was seen a handful of times. The chain employs TRBV20-1 and TRBJ1-1; TRBD1 might be the D (6 bases). CDR1 and CDR2 from the germline V gene are DFQATT and SNEGSKA (reference sequence). This CDR3 has 12 amino acids. The V gene lost 7 bases and the J gene lost 2 bases, with 11 bases spanning the gap. The CDR3 coding sequence is TGCAGTGGAAGAGGGGGTAACACTGAAGCTTTCTTT. Amino acid sequence: CSGRGGNTEAFF.

This clonotype was seen repeatedly, ten times or more. The chain recombines TRBV12-3 or TRBV12-4 with TRBJ2-7; the match to TRBD1 covers 11 bases. The junction had 6 bases not matched to a gene; V was cut back by 5 bases and J by 6 bases. CDR3 length: 14 residues. The CDR3 is CASSPGQGVGEQYV. The DNA for the CDR3 is TGTGCCAGCAGTCCGGGACAGGGGGTGGGCGAGCAGTACGTC.

In this sample, this clonotype turned up many times. This sequence joins TRBV6-5 and TRBJ1-1; 7 bases fit TRBD1. This CDR3 region has 15 residues. Germline CDR1 reads MNHEY; CDR2 reads SVGAGI. The ends lost 5 bases at V and 0 bases at J; junction bases unmatched: 6. CDR3 sequence reads: CASSQGTAMNTEAFF. In DNA form, the CDR3 reads TGTGCCAGCAGTCAAGGGACAGCTATGAACACTGAAGCTTTCTTT.

This clonotype turned up a few times. V gene TRBV20-1 combines with J gene TRBJ2-3; 11 nucleotides line up with TRBD2. V gave up 5 bases and J gave up 3 bases; unmatched junction bases: 7. This CDR3 spans 15 amino acids. Germline V gene data show CDR1 as DFQATT and CDR2 as SNEGSKA (reference sequence). CDR3 coding DNA: TGCAGTGCTCCCGTTAGCGGGGGGGCAACAGATACGCAGTATTTT. This gives the protein CSAPVSGGATDTQYF.

V is TRBV2 and J is TRBJ2-5; 8 bases are shared with TRBD2. V was pared by 7 bases and J by 1 base, with 2 bases of the junction left unmatched. The CDR3 spans 13 residues. Per germline, CDR1 SNHLY and CDR2 FYNNEI. CDR3 in amino acids: CASTRGGQETQYF. The CDR3 bases are TGTGCCAGCACACGGGGGGGCCAAGAGACCCAGTACTTC.

The chain has TRBV7-3 and TRBJ2-1, with 7 bases aligning to TRBD2. Per germline, CDR1 SGHTA and CDR2 FQGTGA. The length of the CDR3 is 14 residues. The V segment lost 5 bases and the J segment 5 bases; nucleotides outside the gene matches: 6. Here the CDR3 DNA reads TGTGCCAGCAGCCGCAGCGGGGAACACAATGAGCAGTTCTTC. The encoded protein is CASSRSGEHNEQFF.